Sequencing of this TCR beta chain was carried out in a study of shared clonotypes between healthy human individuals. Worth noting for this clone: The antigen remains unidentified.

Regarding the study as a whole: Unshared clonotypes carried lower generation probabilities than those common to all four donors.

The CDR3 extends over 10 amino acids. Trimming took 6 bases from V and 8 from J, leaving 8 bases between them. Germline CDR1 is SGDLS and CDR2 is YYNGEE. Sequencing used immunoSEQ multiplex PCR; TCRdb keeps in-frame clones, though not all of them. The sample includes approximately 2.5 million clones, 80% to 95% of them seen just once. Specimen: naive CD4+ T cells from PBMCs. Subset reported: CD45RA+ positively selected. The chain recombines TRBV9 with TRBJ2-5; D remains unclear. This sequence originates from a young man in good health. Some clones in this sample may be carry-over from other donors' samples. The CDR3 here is CASMLDTQYF. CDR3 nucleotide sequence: TGTGCCAGCATGTTAGACACCCAGTACTTC.